The sample holds a few counts of the clone carrying this TCR beta chain. Antigen specificity is unknown. The data were obtained in a study of blood T cells in healthy people across ages. General study findings and limits: A greater number of naive CD4+ cells and higher diversity distinguished long-lived donors from aged donors.

Combining a sample-barcoded 5' primer with a J-beta primer mix, a second PCR ran for about 6 to 12 cycles. Via MiXCR, TCRdb re-called the 5' RACE reads, giving one row per CDR3 protein. The data show about 1.5 million distinct CDR3 sequences, with about 45% seen just once and under 5% held by the top ten. This CDR3 comprises 12 residues. Trimming removed 1 base at V and 6 bases at J, with 5 bases between. The germline CDR1 and CDR2 sequences are SGHTA and FQGNSA. The specimen sequenced was blood. The J gene is TRBJ2-3, the V gene TRBV7-2; no clear D gene. The TCR originated in a woman aged 18 to 35 in good health. Here the CDR3 reads CTSSLVLDTQYF. In DNA form, the CDR3 reads TGTACCAGCAGCTTAGTGCTGGATACGCAGTATTTT.